This T cell receptor (beta chain) was identified during a study of blood T cell repertoires in COVID-19. On the study more broadly: The samples span acute and convalescent COVID-19 from the United States, Italy and Spain. PBMCs, B-cell-depleted T cells, or T cells provided the cDNA or gDNA that made up the material.

The CDR3 has 14 amino acids. Germline CDR1 and CDR2: MDHEN and SYDVKM. V shed 7 bases, J shed 8 bases, and the junction held 7 bases outside the gene matches. Methods used by the authors: Amplification from reference gene primers served as the basis for estimated nucleated cell counts. Sequencing was performed with immunoSEQ multiplex PCR; in TCRdb, only in-frame clones are kept and a portion is missing. D and trimming were read from the DNA, whereas the V and J calls and clone size are those reported in that table. Among approximately 110,000 clones, around 83% were seen once, and the ten largest hold 2.1%.

V is TRBV28 and J is TRBJ1-6; 8 bases fit TRBD1. This TCR derives from a human donor in a cohort sampled during active COVID-19. The source material was peripheral blood. CDR3 bases: TGTGCCAGCACCCGACAGGGGTTCGATTCACCCCTCCACTTT. Translating gives CASTRQGFDSPLHF. Full variable domain (missing parts from reference TRBV28 and TRBJ1-6): DVKVTQSSRYLVKRTGEKVFLECVQDMDHENMFWYRQDPGLGLRLIYFSYDVKMKEKGDIPEGYSVSREKKERFSLILESASTNQTSMYLCASTRQGFDSPLHFGNGTRLTVT.